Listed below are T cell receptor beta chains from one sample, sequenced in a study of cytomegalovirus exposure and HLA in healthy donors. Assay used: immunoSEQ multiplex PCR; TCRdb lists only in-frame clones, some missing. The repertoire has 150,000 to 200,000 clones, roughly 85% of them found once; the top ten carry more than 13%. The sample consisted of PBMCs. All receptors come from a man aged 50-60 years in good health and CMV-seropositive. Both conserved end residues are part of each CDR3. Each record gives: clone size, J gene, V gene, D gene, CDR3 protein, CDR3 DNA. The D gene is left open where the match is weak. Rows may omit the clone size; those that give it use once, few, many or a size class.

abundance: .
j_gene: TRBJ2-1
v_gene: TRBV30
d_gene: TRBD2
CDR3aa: CAWSVLGGGVSEQFF
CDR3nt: TGTGCCTGGAGTGTACTTGGCGGGGGGGTTAGTGAGCAGTTCTTC

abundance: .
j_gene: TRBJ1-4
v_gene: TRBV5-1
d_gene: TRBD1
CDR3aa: CASSLGGQANEKLFF
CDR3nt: TGCGCCAGCAGCTTGGGGGGACAGGCTAATGAAAAACTGTTTTTT

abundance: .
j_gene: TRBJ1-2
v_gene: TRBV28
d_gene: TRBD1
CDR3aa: CASSLEEITGTVYEGHGYTF
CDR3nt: TGTGCCAGCAGTTTAGAGGAAATAACCGGGACAGTCTATGAGGGCCATGGCTACACCTTC

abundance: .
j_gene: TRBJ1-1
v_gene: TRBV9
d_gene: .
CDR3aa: CASSQSGGLEAFF
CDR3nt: TGTGCCAGCAGCCAATCGGGGGGGCTTGAAGCTTTCTTT

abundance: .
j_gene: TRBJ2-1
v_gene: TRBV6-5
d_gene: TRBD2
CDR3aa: CASSYSTRGRGEQFF
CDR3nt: TGTGCCAGCAGTTACTCAACTCGGGGGAGGGGTGAGCAGTTCTTC

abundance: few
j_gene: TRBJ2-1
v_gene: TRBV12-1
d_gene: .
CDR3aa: CASSPGRGDYYSYNEQFF
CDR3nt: TGTGCCAGCAGCCCCGGGCGGGGGGACTACTACTCCTACAATGAGCAGTTCTTC

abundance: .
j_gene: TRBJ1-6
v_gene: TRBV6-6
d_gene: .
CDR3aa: CASSRQDSPLHF
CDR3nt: TGTGCCAGCAGTCGACAGGATTCACCCCTCCACTTT

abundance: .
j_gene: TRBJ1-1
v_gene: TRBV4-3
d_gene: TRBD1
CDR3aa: CASSQEFPGTGLNTEAFF
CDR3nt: TGCGCCAGCAGCCAAGAATTTCCCGGGACAGGGCTGAACACTGAAGCTTTCTTT

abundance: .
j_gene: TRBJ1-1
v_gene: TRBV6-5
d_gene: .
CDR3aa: CASRTGGGNTEAFF
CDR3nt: TGTGCCAGCCGGACGGGGGGCGGGAACACTGAAGCTTTCTTT

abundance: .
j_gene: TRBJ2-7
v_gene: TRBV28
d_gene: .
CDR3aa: CASSQTYEQYF
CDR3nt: TGTGCCAGCAGCCAGACCTACGAGCAGTACTTC

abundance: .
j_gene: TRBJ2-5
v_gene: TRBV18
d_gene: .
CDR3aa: CASSPGQGPETQYF
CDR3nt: TGTGCCAGCTCACCGGGGCAGGGGCCAGAGACCCAGTACTTC

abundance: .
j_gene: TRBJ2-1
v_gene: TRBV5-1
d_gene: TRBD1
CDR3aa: CASSAVGLAGQGANEQFF
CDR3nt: TGCGCCAGCAGCGCCGTCGGCCTTGCGGGACAGGGGGCAAATGAGCAGTTCTTC

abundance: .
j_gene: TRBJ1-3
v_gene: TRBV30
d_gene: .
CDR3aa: CAWSVAGNTIYF
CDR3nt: TGTGCCTGGAGTGTAGCCGGAAACACCATATATTTT

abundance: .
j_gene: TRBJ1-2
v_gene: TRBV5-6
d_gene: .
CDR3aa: CASSLVGNDYGYTF
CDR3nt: TGTGCCAGCAGCTTGGTCGGGAACGACTATGGCTACACCTTC

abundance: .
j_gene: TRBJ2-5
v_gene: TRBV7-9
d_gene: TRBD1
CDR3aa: CSSSLARDRVVGETQYF
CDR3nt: TGTTCCAGCAGCTTAGCGCGGGACAGGGTGGTAGGAGAGACCCAGTACTTC

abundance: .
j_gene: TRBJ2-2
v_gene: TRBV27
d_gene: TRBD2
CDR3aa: CASSLYASGGAFGELFF
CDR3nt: TGTGCCAGCAGTTTATACGCTAGCGGGGGGGCCTTCGGGGAGCTGTTTTTT

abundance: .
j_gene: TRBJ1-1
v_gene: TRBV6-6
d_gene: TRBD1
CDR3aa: CASKGQRGEAFF
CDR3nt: TGTGCCAGCAAGGGACAGAGGGGGGAAGCTTTCTTT

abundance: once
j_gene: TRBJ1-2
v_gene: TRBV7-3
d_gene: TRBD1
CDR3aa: CASGLRQGDGYTF
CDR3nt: TGTGCCAGCGGCTTAAGACAGGGGGATGGCTACACCTTC

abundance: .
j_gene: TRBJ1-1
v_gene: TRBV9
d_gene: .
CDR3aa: CASSKQQGLGTEAFF
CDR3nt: TGTGCCAGCAGCAAGCAACAGGGATTGGGGACTGAAGCTTTCTTT